Listed below are T cell receptor beta chains from one sample, sequenced in a study of control samples from healthy donors and cancer patients. Profiling relied on immunoSEQ multiplex PCR, and the TCRdb table lists in-frame clones only, not all of them. Among about 98,000 clones listed, roughly 82% were seen once. Sequencing was carried out using blood. The receptors were gathered from a man aged 55 to 70 in good health. Each CDR3 is given with its conserved first and last residue. The D gene is left open where the match is weak. Clone size is stated in some rows and not others, as once, few, many or a class when expanded.

>TRBJ1-2|TRBV28|-|-
TGTGCCAGCAGTGGCCGGGACGACGTGGTAAGAGGCTACACCTTC
CASSGRDDVVRGYTF
>TRBJ1-2|TRBV5-4|few|TRBD1
TGTGCCAGCAGCTTGTACACAGGGGATGGCTACACCTTC
CASSLYTGDGYTF
>TRBJ2-3|TRBV6-1|-|TRBD2
TGTGCCAGCAGTGAACTAGCGGGAGCTTCAGATACGCAGTATTTT
CASSELAGASDTQYF
>TRBJ1-6|TRBV30|-|-
TGTGCCTCCCACCCCGGCGGCAATTCACCCCTCCACTTT
CASHPGGNSPLHF
>TRBJ1-5|TRBV5-4|-|-
TGTGCCAGCAGCTTGGCAGGAGCCATCAATCAGCCCCAGCATTTT
CASSLAGAINQPQHF
>TRBJ1-5|TRBV5-6|-|-
TGTGCCAGCAGCTTGGGCAGGGGCGGTTTACCCCAGCATTTT
CASSLGRGGLPQHF
>TRBJ2-7|TRBV27|-|TRBD1
TGTGCCGGCACCGCAGCATCCGGGACAGCAGTGGGGGAGCAGTACTTC
CAGTAASGTAVGEQYF
>TRBJ2-7|TRBV3-1/TRBV3-2|-|-
TGTGCCAGCAGCCAAGATGCAGCGGGCTCCTACGAGCAGTACTTC
CASSQDAAGSYEQYF
>TRBJ2-7|TRBV7-8|-|TRBD1
TGTGCCAGCAGCTTAGGGGGACAGGGGGCATGGGAGCAGTACTTC
CASSLGGQGAWEQYF
>TRBJ1-1|TRBV30|-|TRBD1
TGTGCCTGGAGGGGGGACAGGGGCACTGAAGCTTTCTTT
CAWRGDRGTEAFF
>TRBJ2-2|TRBV5-6|-|-
TGTGCCAGCAGCTTAGGTTGGGGGGCCGGGGAGCTGTTTTTT
CASSLGWGAGELFF
>TRBJ2-1|TRBV6-6|-|TRBD2
TGTGCCAGCAGTTACGCCGCGGGAGGCTCCAATGAGCAGTTCTTC
CASSYAAGGSNEQFF
>TRBJ1-1|TRBV28|-|-
TGTGCCAGCAGTTTCGGCGGCGAAGCTTTCTTT
CASSFGGEAFF
>TRBJ1-3|TRBV30|-|-
TGTGCCTGGAGCTTCGTGGCAGGGATAGGAAACACCATATATTTT
CAWSFVAGIGNTIYF
>TRBJ2-1|TRBV9|-|TRBD1
TGTGCCAGCAGCGTGGGGACAGGGGGGATCAATGAGCAGTTCTTC
CASSVGTGGINEQFF
>TRBJ2-3|TRBV19|-|TRBD2
TGTGCCACCTCTAGCGGGAGCGGCACAGATACGCAGTATTTT
CATSSGSGTDTQYF
>TRBJ1-5|TRBV18|-|-
TGTGCCAGCTCCCCCCCAATGACCAGGGGTGGTCAGCCCCAGCATTTT
CASSPPMTRGGQPQHF
>TRBJ2-2|TRBV6-5|-|-
TGTGCCCAGCAGGGGGGCACCGGGGAGCTGTTTTTT
CAQQGGTGELFF
>TRBJ2-3|TRBV5-1|-|TRBD1
TGCGCCAGCAAGTGGGCGACAGGGGCAGATACGCAGTATTTT
CASKWATGADTQYF
>TRBJ1-4|TRBV7-9|once|TRBD1
TGTGCCAGCAGACCGACAGGGCCTCCTGAAAAACTGTTTTTT
CASRPTGPPEKLFF
>TRBJ1-3|TRBV10-3|-|TRBD1
TGTGCCATCAGTGGGGTAATGGTGGATCGACAGGGTAGCTCTGGAAACACCATATATTTT
CAISGVMVDRQGSSGNTIYF
>TRBJ2-1|TRBV25-1|-|TRBD2
TGTGCCAGCAGTGGAGGACTAGCGGGAGGTTCCTACAATGAGCAGTTCTTC
CASSGGLAGGSYNEQFF
>TRBJ1-2|TRBV5-1|-|-
TGCGCCAGCAGCCCAGAGGTAGCTAACTATGGCTACACCTTC
CASSPEVANYGYTF
>TRBJ2-6|TRBV5-1|-|-
TGCGCCAGCAGCTTGGAGGGCAGGTTACGGTCTGGGGCCAACGTCCTGACTTTC
CASSLEGRLRSGANVLTF
>TRBJ2-1|TRBV19|-|TRBD2
TGTGCCAGTACCCAACTAGCGACTACCTACAATGAGCAGTTCTTC
CASTQLATTYNEQFF
>TRBJ1-5|TRBV5-6|-|-
TGTGCCAGCAGCTACAGTAGAGCCGGCCCCTATAGCAATCAGCCCCAGCATTTT
CASSYSRAGPYSNQPQHF
>TRBJ1-2|TRBV20-1|-|-
TGCAGTGCTTACAGGGATGGCTACACCTTC
CSAYRDGYTF
>TRBJ2-1|TRBV11-3|-|-
TGTGCCAGCAGCTCCACCCCCGGGCCGGGTAATGAGCAGTTCTTC
CASSSTPGPGNEQFF
>TRBJ2-1|TRBV19|-|TRBD2
TGTGCCAGTAGTATTGGGCAGCGGGGGCCCAATGAGCAGTTCTTC
CASSIGQRGPNEQFF
>TRBJ2-5|TRBV2|few|-
TGTGCCAGCAGTGAAGAAGTCGGACGAAGGACCCAGTACTTC
CASSEEVGRRTQYF